This record concerns one TCR beta chain sequence. This sample is part of a study of shared clonotypes between healthy human individuals. Each of the donors was a healthy adult who was HIV-negative and had not had a recent acute infection or vaccination. About 30,000 T cell genomes, or roughly 200 ng DNA, went into the sorted-subset replicate PCRs. The repertoire was sequenced with immunoSEQ multiplex PCR; TCRdb's copy has only in-frame clones and lacks some. The sample has 950,000 to 1,100,000 clones; approximately 80% are singletons. There are 14 residues in the CDR3. The J segment lost 2 bases and the V segment lost 7 bases, leaving 9 bases of the junction unmatched. Germline CDR1 SQVTM, CDR2 ANQGSEA.

This clonotype was sampled from a man between 18 and 35 years old in good health. Some clones in this sample may be carry-over from other donors' samples. The sequenced sample was memory CD4+ T cells from PBMCs. Subset meaning: CD45RA-negative fraction. The V gene is TRBV29-1, the J gene TRBJ2-3, with 7 bases fitting TRBD2. In nucleotides, the CDR3 is TGCAGCGGCAAGACGGGGGGACCCACAGATACGCAGTATTTT. Residues: CSGKTGGPTDTQYF.